Listed below are T cell receptor beta chains from one sample, sequenced in a study of blood T cell repertoires in COVID-19. The assay was immunoSEQ multiplex PCR, and TCRdb's table has in-frame clones only and misses some. Here the sample spans under 300,000 clones, about nine tenths being singletons. Sequencing used PBMCs or T cells enriched from blood (not recorded which). The origin of the receptors is a woman between 18 and 29 years old who had recovered from COVID-19. Each CDR3 is given with its conserved first and last residue. The order of the fields is CDR3 protein, CDR3 DNA, V gene, J gene, clone size, D gene. The D gene is left open where the match is weak. Expanded clones are given a class, and other clones once, few, many or no size at all.

CDR3 protein: CASNQGASYEQFF
CDR3 DNA: TGTGCCAGCAACCAGGGGGCGTCCTATGAGCAGTTCTTC
V gene: TRBV2
J gene: TRBJ2-1
clone size: -
D gene: TRBD1

CDR3 protein: CASSSPGQGSYGYTF
CDR3 DNA: TGTGCCAGCAGCTCACCCGGACAGGGTTCCTATGGCTACACCTTC
V gene: TRBV2
J gene: TRBJ1-2
clone size: -
D gene: TRBD1

CDR3 protein: CSPSQGDEQYF
CDR3 DNA: TGCAGTCCGTCCCAGGGGGACGAGCAGTACTTC
V gene: TRBV20-1
J gene: TRBJ2-7
clone size: -
D gene: TRBD1

CDR3 protein: CASSELAAGSSYEQYF
CDR3 DNA: TGTGCCAGCAGCGAACTCGCAGCGGGAAGCTCCTACGAGCAGTACTTC
V gene: TRBV2
J gene: TRBJ2-7
clone size: -
D gene: TRBD2

CDR3 protein: CASSQRQNSNYGYTF
CDR3 DNA: TGCGCCAGCAGCCAGAGACAGAATTCTAACTATGGCTACACCTTC
V gene: TRBV4-3
J gene: TRBJ1-2
clone size: -
D gene: -

CDR3 protein: CASSAGGAPETQYF
CDR3 DNA: TGTGCCAGCAGTGCAGGGGGAGCCCCTGAGACCCAGTACTTC
V gene: TRBV25-1
J gene: TRBJ2-5
clone size: -
D gene: TRBD1

CDR3 protein: CASSLGTALNQPQHF
CDR3 DNA: TGTGCCAGCAGCTTGGGGACAGCCCTCAATCAGCCCCAGCATTTT
V gene: TRBV5-8
J gene: TRBJ1-5
clone size: -
D gene: -

CDR3 protein: CASSSTGTGYNSPLHF
CDR3 DNA: TGTGCCAGCAGCTCTACCGGGACAGGGTATAATTCACCCCTCCACTTT
V gene: TRBV11-2
J gene: TRBJ1-6
clone size: -
D gene: TRBD1

CDR3 protein: CASSVGLAEGETQYF
CDR3 DNA: TGTGCCAGCAGCGTAGGACTAGCGGAGGGAGAGACCCAGTACTTC
V gene: TRBV9
J gene: TRBJ2-5
clone size: -
D gene: TRBD2

CDR3 protein: CASSSQADRGYEQYF
CDR3 DNA: TGTGCCAGCAGCTCCCAGGCGGACAGGGGCTACGAGCAGTACTTC
V gene: TRBV3-1/TRBV3-2
J gene: TRBJ2-7
clone size: once
D gene: TRBD1

CDR3 protein: CASSYSSGRGTDTQYF
CDR3 DNA: TGTGCCAGCAGTTACTCTAGCGGGAGAGGGACAGATACGCAGTATTTT
V gene: TRBV6-5
J gene: TRBJ2-3
clone size: -
D gene: TRBD2

CDR3 protein: CASKSGLAGTYNEQFF
CDR3 DNA: TGTGCCAGCAAATCGGGACTAGCGGGAACATACAATGAGCAGTTCTTC
V gene: TRBV28
J gene: TRBJ2-1
clone size: once
D gene: TRBD2

CDR3 protein: CASRQHQGAGTEAFF
CDR3 DNA: TGTGCCAGTAGGCAACATCAGGGGGCCGGCACTGAAGCTTTCTTT
V gene: TRBV19
J gene: TRBJ1-1
clone size: -
D gene: TRBD1

CDR3 protein: CASSQLAGGSGTQYF
CDR3 DNA: TGCGCCAGCAGCCAACTAGCGGGGGGGTCGGGGACCCAGTACTTC
V gene: TRBV4-3
J gene: TRBJ2-5
clone size: once
D gene: TRBD2

CDR3 protein: CASSPGDRAGNTIYF
CDR3 DNA: TGTGCCAGCAGTCCAGGAGACAGGGCTGGAAACACCATATATTTT
V gene: TRBV6-5
J gene: TRBJ1-3
clone size: -
D gene: TRBD1

CDR3 protein: CASTRGADEQYF
CDR3 DNA: TGTGCCAGCACCAGGGGCGCCGACGAGCAGTACTTC
V gene: TRBV2
J gene: TRBJ2-7
clone size: -
D gene: -

CDR3 protein: CASSRTQGTEAFF
CDR3 DNA: TGTGCCAGCAGCCGCACCCAGGGTACTGAAGCTTTCTTT
V gene: TRBV7-3
J gene: TRBJ1-1
clone size: -
D gene: -

CDR3 protein: CASSGRTSGRTGELFF
CDR3 DNA: TGTGCCAGCAGCGGACGGACTAGCGGGAGGACCGGGGAGCTGTTTTTT
V gene: TRBV5-4
J gene: TRBJ2-2
clone size: -
D gene: TRBD2

CDR3 protein: CASSPHTNTVAGEQYF
CDR3 DNA: TGTGCCAGCAGCCCACACACTAACACAGTGGCGGGGGAGCAGTACTTC
V gene: TRBV5-4
J gene: TRBJ2-7
clone size: -
D gene: -

CDR3 protein: CASSEGGQGADTQYF
CDR3 DNA: TGTGCCAGCAGTGAAGGGGGACAGGGGGCAGATACGCAGTATTTT
V gene: TRBV2
J gene: TRBJ2-3
clone size: -
D gene: TRBD1

CDR3 protein: CASKGTGRITDTQYF
CDR3 DNA: TGTGCCAGCAAGGGGACAGGGCGTATCACAGATACGCAGTATTTT
V gene: TRBV28
J gene: TRBJ2-3
clone size: -
D gene: TRBD1

CDR3 protein: CASSFSTNEKLFF
CDR3 DNA: TGTGCCAGCAGCTTTTCGACAAATGAAAAACTGTTTTTT
V gene: TRBV7-3
J gene: TRBJ1-4
clone size: -
D gene: -